This TCR beta chain derives from a study of blood T cell repertoires in COVID-19. This CDR3 is 16 amino acids long. V was pared by 4 bases and J by 2 bases, with 10 bases of the junction left unmatched. Germline loops: CDR1 SGDLS, CDR2 YYNGEE. Per the authors' pipeline: The authors estimated nucleated cell counts from reference gene primer amplification. Libraries were prepared by immunoSEQ multiplex PCR; TCRdb keeps only in-frame clonotypes and omits some of them. Clone size and V and J calls were adopted from that table, with D and trimming inferred from the DNA. The sample consists of 100,000 to 150,000 clones, about 92% of them appearing once.

The clonotype was recovered from a man aged 45-65 years with active COVID-19. Sequencing was performed on peripheral blood. J is TRBJ2-5 and V is TRBV9, with TRBD1 matching over 8 bases. As DNA, the CDR3 is TGTGCCAGCAGCCCAACCGGAGGGGACAGGCAAGAGACCCAGTACTTC. Translating it yields CASSPTGGDRQETQYF.